Sequencing of this T cell receptor (beta chain) was carried out in a study of cytomegalovirus exposure and HLA in healthy donors. General study results and limits: When presence/absence was analysed, sequencing depth was taken to be roughly uniform across donors. When a later analysis was performed, an Asian-associated ancestry cluster reportedly had fewer N-insertions than the approximately 680-donor mean. Within a later analysis, the majority of CMV-associated TCR beta chains appeared HLA-restricted.

The CDR3 is 15 residues long. V lost 4 bases and J lost 2; bases outside the gene matches: 6. Per the germline V gene, CDR1 is SGHRS and CDR2 is YFSETQ. For this clone: Antigen: not known.

Primers included in the PCR were 60 Vbeta and 13 Jbeta primers. Sequencing used immunoSEQ multiplex PCR; TCRdb keeps in-frame clones, though not all of them. Seen here are about 150,000 clones, 60% to 85% observed once, and the top ten hold 4%. The receptor was derived from a woman aged 40 to 50 in good health and CMV-seronegative. V usage is TRBV5-1 and J usage is TRBJ2-7, with TRBD1 matching 10 bases. Sequenced: PBMCs. The CDR3 spells CASSGGTGETYEQYF. CDR3 sequence (DNA): TGCGCCAGCAGCGGAGGGACAGGGGAAACCTACGAGCAGTACTTC.